This T cell receptor (beta chain) was found in a study of human T cells and chemical hapten exposure. The template was total RNA from unfractionated whole blood. This clonotype was seen repeatedly, ten times or more. The target antigen is unknown. Via MiXCR, TCRdb re-called the 5' RACE reads, giving one row per CDR3 protein. The table has approximately 150,000 distinct CDR3 sequences, roughly 4% seen once. Study observations and caveats: Sensitization with DPC brought no change to TCRs above 1 in 1000 in frequency.

The clonotype originates from a female donor in good health.

CDR3 residues: CASERVEAGEAFF. For the CDR3, the DNA is TGTGCTAGTGAAAGGGTCGAAGCGGGGGAAGCTTTCTTT. The chain has TRBV12-5 and TRBJ1-1; no clear D. The CDR3 runs to 13 residues. Between the trimmed V and J ends, which lost 7 bases and 8 bases, there was a span of 17 bases. Germline values: CDR1 LGHNT, CDR2 FRNRAP.